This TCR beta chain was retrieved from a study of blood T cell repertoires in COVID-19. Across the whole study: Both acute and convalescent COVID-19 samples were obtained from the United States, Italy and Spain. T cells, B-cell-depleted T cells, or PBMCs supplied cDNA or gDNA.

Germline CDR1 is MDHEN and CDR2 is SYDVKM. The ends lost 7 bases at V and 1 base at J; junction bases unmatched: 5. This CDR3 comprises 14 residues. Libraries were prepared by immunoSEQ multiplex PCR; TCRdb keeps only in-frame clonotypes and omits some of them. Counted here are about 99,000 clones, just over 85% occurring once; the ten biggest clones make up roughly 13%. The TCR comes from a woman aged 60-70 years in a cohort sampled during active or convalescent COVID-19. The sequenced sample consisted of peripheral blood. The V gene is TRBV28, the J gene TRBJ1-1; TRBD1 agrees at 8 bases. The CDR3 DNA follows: TGTGCCAGCACCCTTGGGACAGGGAACACTGAAGCTTTCTTT. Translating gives CASTLGTGNTEAFF.